This is a list of T cell receptor beta chains from one sample in a study of cytomegalovirus exposure and HLA in healthy donors. The table came from immunoSEQ multiplex PCR; TCRdb's copy has only in-frame clones and leaves some out. This sample has 90,000 to 140,000 clones, with around 70% found just once. Material: PBMCs. Every receptor here comes from a man aged 25 to 40 in good health and CMV-seronegative. The CDR3 runs from the conserved cysteine through the conserved F or W. The D gene is left open where the match is weak. For some rows the clone size is stated as once, few or many, or as a class when expanded; others skip it.

TRBJ2-5 | TRBV29-1 | few | TRBD2 | CSVEDPLTSGSYQETQYF | TGCAGCGTTGAAGATCCTCTGACTAGCGGGAGTTATCAAGAGACCCAGTACTTC
TRBJ1-2 | TRBV11-3 | NA | NA | CASSLDFVGQHSNNYGYTF | TGTGCCAGCAGCTTAGATTTTGTGGGACAACACAGTAATAACTATGGCTACACCTTC
TRBJ2-1 | TRBV11-3 | NA | NA | CASSLSFADEQFF | TGTGCCAGCAGCTTATCTTTCGCGGATGAGCAGTTCTTC
TRBJ2-7 | TRBV10-1 | few | TRBD2 | CASSDPLGLAGGNSYEQYF | TGCGCCAGCAGTGACCCCCTGGGACTAGCGGGAGGAAATTCCTACGAGCAGTACTTC
TRBJ1-2 | TRBV30 | once | NA | CAWSLSARGNYGYTF | TGTGCCTGGAGTTTATCAGCAAGGGGTAACTATGGCTACACCTTC
TRBJ2-7 | TRBV13 | NA | TRBD2 | CASSPGLATNEQYF | TGTGCCAGCAGCCCCGGACTAGCGACAAACGAGCAGTACTTC
TRBJ2-1 | TRBV4-2 | NA | NA | CASSQDPTRGFNEQFF | TGTGCCAGCAGCCAAGATCCCACTAGAGGTTTTAATGAGCAGTTCTTC
TRBJ2-3 | TRBV7-2 | NA | NA | CASSLGRQSSTDTQYF | TGTGCCAGCAGCTTAGGGCGACAATCCTCCACAGATACGCAGTATTTT
TRBJ2-7 | TRBV4-2 | NA | TRBD2 | CASSPGLAGGKNEQYF | TGTGCCAGCAGCCCGGGACTAGCGGGAGGGAAAAACGAGCAGTACTTC
TRBJ2-4 | TRBV28 | NA | NA | CASIGGQAKNIQYF | TGTGCCAGCATCGGAGGGCAAGCCAAAAACATTCAGTACTTC
TRBJ2-7 | TRBV27 | NA | NA | CASSVGTGYEQYF | TGTGCCAGCAGTGTAGGGACTGGCTACGAGCAGTACTTC
TRBJ1-2 | TRBV6-6 | few | TRBD1 | CASSPGGPYYGYTF | TGTGCCAGCAGCCCAGGGGGCCCGTACTATGGCTACACCTTC
TRBJ2-5 | TRBV2 | NA | TRBD1 | CASSGGGQGRETQYF | TGTGCCAGCAGTGGGGGGGGACAGGGAAGAGAGACCCAGTACTTC
TRBJ2-1 | TRBV19 | NA | NA | CASSRPGVSYNEQFF | TGTGCCAGTAGTCGGCCCGGAGTCTCCTACAATGAGCAGTTCTTC
TRBJ2-3 | TRBV5-4 | NA | TRBD2 | CASSLLLTSGMGGGTDTQYF | TGTGCCAGCAGCTTGTTGTTGACTAGCGGGATGGGGGGAGGCACAGATACGCAGTATTTC
TRBJ2-7 | TRBV25-1 | NA | TRBD1 | CASRRTGGHSYEQYF | TGTGCCAGCAGGAGGACAGGGGGTCACTCCTACGAGCAGTACTTC
TRBJ2-6 | TRBV28 | NA | NA | CASRNDYTGANVLTF | TGTGCCAGCAGGAACGACTACACTGGGGCCAACGTCCTGACTTTC
TRBJ2-1 | TRBV15 | NA | NA | CATSRSPNDEQFF | TGTGCCACCAGCAGGAGTCCCAACGATGAGCAGTTCTTC
TRBJ1-2 | TRBV6-1 | NA | TRBD1 | CASSETGGESGGYTF | TGTGCCAGCAGTGAAACAGGGGGCGAAAGCGGTGGCTACACCTTC
TRBJ2-2 | TRBV25-1 | NA | NA | CASSELRGGGPHTGELFF | TGTGCCAGCAGTGAATTGAGGGGCGGAGGGCCTCACACCGGGGAGCTGTTTTTT
TRBJ1-1 | TRBV2 | NA | NA | CASSVTGYTEAFF | TGTGCCAGCAGTGTAACAGGGTACACTGAAGCTTTCTTT
TRBJ2-6 | TRBV9 | NA | NA | CASSVAVGGGANGLTF | TGTGCCAGCAGCGTAGCTGTCGGGGGTGGGGCCAACGGCCTGACTTTC
TRBJ1-1 | TRBV13 | few | TRBD1 | CASSLGQRNTEAFF | TGTGCCAGCAGCTTGGGACAGAGGAACACTGAAGCTTTCTTT
TRBJ2-1 | TRBV4-1 | NA | NA | CASSQVRDYNEQFF | TGCGCCAGCAGCCAAGTCCGGGACTACAATGAGCAGTTCTTC
TRBJ2-1 | TRBV4-2 | NA | TRBD2 | CASSYQRGRVNNEQFF | TGTGCCAGCAGTTACCAGCGGGGGCGAGTCAACAATGAGCAGTTCTTC
TRBJ1-2 | TRBV28 | NA | NA | CASSLGVGYTF | TGTGCCAGCTCCCTCGGGGTCGGCTACACCTTC
TRBJ2-3 | TRBV27 | few | TRBD1 | CASSSRDRGSDTQYF | TGTGCCAGCAGTTCCCGGGACAGGGGTTCAGATACGCAGTATTTT
TRBJ2-1 | TRBV10-1 | NA | NA | CASSELGAGDPYNEQFF | TGCGCCAGCAGTGAGTTGGGGGCGGGAGACCCCTACAATGAGCAGTTCTTC
TRBJ2-7 | TRBV2 | NA | NA | CASTKGYTSIEQYF | TGTGCCAGCACAAAGGGGTATACGTCGATCGAGCAGTACTTC
TRBJ2-1 | TRBV11-2 | once | TRBD2 | CASSFLTSGMGEQFF | TGTGCCAGCAGCTTTCTCACTAGCGGGATGGGTGAGCAGTTCTTC